This TCR beta chain was obtained from a study of blood T cell repertoires in COVID-19. Across the whole study: T cells, B-cell-depleted T cells, or PBMCs supplied cDNA or gDNA.

Produced via immunoSEQ multiplex PCR; TCRdb's table is partial and in-frame only. This repertoire shows 200,000 to 250,000 clones, 80% to 85% found once; its top ten account for just under 20%. The CDR3 has 15 residues. Germline V gene lookup returns CDR1 MDHEN and CDR2 SYDVKM. V lost 6 bases, J lost 7 bases, and 10 bases stayed unmatched. The genes are TRBV28 and TRBJ2-1, with 9 bases lining up with TRBD1. The sequenced sample consisted of peripheral blood. This receptor was obtained from a man aged 30-40 years with active or convalescent COVID-19. The CDR3 protein is CASRLAGTGRNEQFF. The CDR3 DNA is TGTGCCAGCAGACTCGCCGGGACAGGGCGGAATGAGCAGTTCTTC.